This paragraph reports one T cell receptor (beta chain). Antigen specificity is unknown. The data are from a study of CD8+ T cells in alopecia areata. Study-wide context: Among treated patients, oral tofacitinib was administered at 5 to 10 mg twice daily. Broader study findings: In scalp samples, resident alphabeta T cells of normal skin are also sequenced. The study found higher clonality in lesional than normal scalp, especially in alopecia totalis/universalis.

The CDR3 spans 16 residues. With 5 bases removed from V and 0 bases from J, the gap between germline ends came to 15 bases. Germline assignment: CDR1 SGHVS and CDR2 FQNEAQ. Peripheral blood, together with lesional scalp punch biopsies, was collected from alopecia areata patients. TCR sequencing used cDNA made by reverse transcription of extracted RNA. TCRdb's copy holds only in-frame clones and misses some; the assay was immunoSEQ multiplex PCR. The sample contains about 130,000 clones, about 47% of which appear only once. This sample comprised CD8+ T cells sorted from blood, obtained at week 0. The TCR originated in a human donor with alopecia areata. The chain combines TRBV7-8 with TRBJ2-3, with TRBD1 as a possible D gene (6 bases). As DNA, the CDR3 is TGTGCCAGCAGCCTCAGAGGGACACTTAGCACAGATACGCAGTATTTT. This translates into CASSLRGTLSTDTQYF.